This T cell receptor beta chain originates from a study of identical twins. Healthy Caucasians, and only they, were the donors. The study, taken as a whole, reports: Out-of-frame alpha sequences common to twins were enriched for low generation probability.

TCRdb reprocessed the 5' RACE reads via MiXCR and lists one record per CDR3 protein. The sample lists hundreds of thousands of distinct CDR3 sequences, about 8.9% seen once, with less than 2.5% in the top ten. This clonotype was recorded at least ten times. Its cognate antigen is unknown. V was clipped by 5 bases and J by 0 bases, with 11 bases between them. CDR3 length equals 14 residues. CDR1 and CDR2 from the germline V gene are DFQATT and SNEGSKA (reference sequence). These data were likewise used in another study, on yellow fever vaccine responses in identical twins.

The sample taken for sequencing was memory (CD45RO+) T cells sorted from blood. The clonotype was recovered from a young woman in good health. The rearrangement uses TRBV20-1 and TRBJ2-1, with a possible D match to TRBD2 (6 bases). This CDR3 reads CSALDGSSYNEQFF. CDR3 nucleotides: TGCAGTGCTCTCGACGGGAGCTCCTACAATGAGCAGTTCTTC.